One T cell receptor beta chain is described in this entry. The sample comes from a study of CD8+ T cells in alopecia areata. Study details: Each day, treated patients took oral tofacitinib twice, at 5 to 10 mg per dose. A 6-month period off drug followed tofacitinib, which lasted 6 to 18 months.

As for treatment: oral pan-JAK inhibitor, 5-10 mg twice daily. This CDR3 has 11 amino acids. CDR1 is MGHDK, CDR2 SYGVNS, per germline. With 6 bases removed from V and 6 bases from J, the gap between germline ends came to 8 bases. Following extraction, RNA underwent reverse transcription to cDNA, which served as the sequencing template. Libraries were prepared by immunoSEQ multiplex PCR; TCRdb keeps only in-frame clonotypes and omits some of them. The table lists about 210,000 clones, roughly 64% of them singletons. This sequence was found in a human donor with alopecia areata. The rearrangement links TRBV25-1 to TRBJ1-1; D is possibly TRBD1 (6 bases). The sample consisted of CD4+ T cells sorted from blood, taken at week 4, from a patient treated with tofacitinib. The CDR3 is CASSRGAEAFF. Written as DNA, the CDR3 is TGTGCCAGCAGCAGGGGTGCTGAAGCTTTCTTT.